The 32 T cell receptor beta chains given below trace back to one sample, sequenced in a study of cytomegalovirus exposure and HLA in healthy donors. PCR involved 60 Vbeta and 13 Jbeta primers. Profiled with immunoSEQ multiplex PCR; TCRdb holds only in-frame clones, not every one. The sample lists 65,000 or so clones; 60% to 85% were seen once. The material sequenced was PBMCs. The origin of the receptors is a woman in her thirties or forties in good health and CMV-seropositive.

V usage is TRBV6-1 and J usage is TRBJ1-4, with TRBD1 identical over 9 bases. Per germline, CDR1 MNHNS and CDR2 SASEGT. V dropped 0 bases and J dropped 8; count of bases not matched to a gene: 10. The CDR3 spans 17 residues. The chain's CDR3 is CASSEARGGTGNEKLFF. DNA of the CDR3: TGTGCCAGCAGTGAAGCTAGAGGGGGGACAGGGAACGAAAAACTGTTTTTT.

This clone was observed a few times. The genes are TRBV2 and TRBJ1-1; 8 bases align to TRBD1. The germline V gene encodes CDR1 SNHLY and CDR2 FYNNEI. Losses at the gene ends were 0 bases for V and 0 bases for J; bases not matched to a gene: 6. CDR3 length equals 17 residues. CDR3 residues: CASSEAQGTGLNTEAFF. The CDR3 DNA sequence: TGTGCCAGCAGTGAAGCTCAAGGGACAGGCCTGAACACTGAAGCTTTCTTT.

This sequence joins TRBV5-6 and TRBJ1-3; D is undetermined. Germline CDR1 and CDR2: SGHDT and YYEEEE. Trimming removed 6 bases at V and 0 bases at J, with 19 bases between. The length of the CDR3 is 17 residues. In DNA form, the CDR3 reads TGTGCCAGCACCGCTCTGGGAGTTCGGAGCTCTGGAAACACCATATATTTT. Protein sequence: CASTALGVRSSGNTIYF.

The gene calls are TRBV5-8 and TRBJ1-5; D might be TRBD1 (5 bases). The CDR3 contains 17 residues. Trimming took off 0 bases at V and 1 base at J, with 14 bases between the two ends. Germline V lookup: CDR1 SGHTS, CDR2 YDEGEE. CDR3 DNA: TGTGCCAGCAGCTTGGTCGCGGGGGTGGGCAGCAATCAGCCCCAGCATTTT. Translating it yields CASSLVAGVGSNQPQHF.

The V and J genes are TRBV5-1 and TRBJ2-5, with D possibly TRBD2 on 7 matching bases. The end of the DNA aligns better with TRBJ2-7, so the J call may be wrong. The CDR3 runs to 17 residues. CDR1 SGHRS and CDR2 YFSETQ come from the germline V gene. The CDR3 sequence: CASSLGGGGSYSYEQYF. In nucleotides, the CDR3 is TGCGCCAGCAGCTTGGGGGGGGGCGGGTCTTACTCCTACGAGCAGTACTTC.

This clone came up once. The chain carries TRBV10-3 and TRBJ2-7; tentative D call: TRBD1 (5 bases). The V end was cut by 6 bases, the J end by 3 bases, with 12 bases between. This CDR3 is built from 13 residues. Per the germline V gene, CDR1 is ENHRY and CDR2 is SYGVKD. In DNA form, the CDR3 reads TGTGCCATCAGCGCTTCGACAGACTACGAGCAGTACTTC. It translates to CAISASTDYEQYF.

This chain joins TRBV7-9 and TRBJ2-3; 8 nucleotides line up with TRBD2. Germline assignment: CDR1 SEHNR and CDR2 FQNEAQ (reference sequence). CDR3 length: 14 amino acids. Trimming removed 6 bases from V and 5 bases from J; junction bases left unmatched: 7. CDR3 amino acids: CASSPGLGIDTQYF. CDR3 in DNA: TGTGCCAGCAGTCCGGGACTAGGGATAGATACGCAGTATTTT.

The rearrangement joins TRBV7-2 to TRBJ1-1; D is perhaps TRBD1 (5 bases). Germline V lookup: CDR1 SGHTA, CDR2 FQGNSA. Trimming cost V 0 bases and J 4 bases, with 9 bases left between them. The CDR3 is made up of 14 amino acids. CDR3 DNA: TGTGCCAGCAGCTTAGCGTTGACAGTCACTGAAGCTTTCTTT. Protein product: CASSLALTVTEAFF.

This clone was seen only a few times. The chain uses TRBV11-2 and TRBJ2-1; 7 bases line up with TRBD1. The CDR3 spans 14 residues. The ends lost 5 bases at V and 6 bases at J; junction bases unmatched: 7. Germline V lookup: CDR1 SGHAT, CDR2 FQNNGV. The CDR3 is CASSTWDSGNEQFF. CDR3 nucleotides: TGTGCCAGCAGCACCTGGGACAGTGGCAATGAGCAGTTCTTC.

V is TRBV5-4 and J is TRBJ1-4; D may be TRBD1 (5 bases). Germline loops: CDR1 SGHNT, CDR2 YYREEE (reference sequence). This CDR3 has 15 amino acids. Deletions cut 0 bases from V and 8 bases from J, with 14 bases between. CDR3 loop: CASSLGSRAGEKLFF. The CDR3 nucleotides read TGTGCCAGCAGCTTGGGGTCCAGGGCGGGAGAAAAACTGTTTTTT.

This CDR3 reads CASSQGGGGKLFF. DNA for the CDR3: TGCGCCAGCAGCCAAGGGGGGGGTGGAAAACTGTTTTTT. This sequence joins TRBV4-1 and TRBJ1-4; tentative D call: TRBD1 (5 bases). V lost 1 base, J lost 10 bases, and 10 bases lay in between. Germline CDR1 reads MGHRA; CDR2 reads YSYEKL. The CDR3 has 13 amino acids.

The chain employs TRBV29-1 and TRBJ2-7, with D tentatively TRBD2 (5 bases). This CDR3 has 13 residues. Germline V gene lookup returns CDR1 SQVTM and CDR2 ANQGSEA. V was cut by 3 bases and J by 0 bases, with 9 bases left in between. In DNA, the CDR3 is TGCAGCGTTGAGAGACGGGACTCCTACGAGCAGTACTTC. This gives the protein CSVERRDSYEQYF.

This chain uses TRBV6-6 with TRBJ1-1; D is unclear. The germline V and J ends were trimmed by 5 bases and 1 base, with 14 bases remaining between them. The CDR3 runs 15 residues. Germline V CDR1 and CDR2: MNHNY, SVGAGI (reference sequence). The chain's CDR3 is CASSPQAGRNTEAFF. The CDR3 nucleotides are TGTGCCAGCAGTCCCCAGGCAGGAAGGAACACTGAAGCTTTCTTT.

V and J are TRBV11-2 and TRBJ1-2; D uncertain. Trimming shortened V by 5 bases and J by 7 bases, and 14 bases separated the two germline ends. The CDR3 has 13 residues. Germline CDR1 SGHAT, CDR2 FQNNGV. The CDR3 loop is CASSRFPGAGYTF. Written as DNA, the CDR3 is TGTGCCAGCAGCCGCTTCCCGGGTGCTGGCTACACCTTC.

This chain connects TRBV10-2 to TRBJ2-7, with TRBD2 as a possible D gene (5 bases). The CDR3 spans 13 residues. The germline CDR1 and CDR2 sequences are WSHSY and SAAADI. Trimming cost V 8 bases and J 7 bases, with 18 bases left between them. In nucleotides, the CDR3 is TGCGCCAGCGCTTCCTCCGCGGGCGTGGAGCAGTACTTC. It specifies CASASSAGVEQYF.

The chain uses TRBV9 and TRBJ2-3, with TRBD2 identical over 9 bases. This CDR3 spans 17 amino acids. Per germline, CDR1 SGDLS and CDR2 YYNGEE. Germline trimming cut 0 bases from V and 0 bases from J; bases unmatched to any gene: 5. The CDR3 DNA follows: TGTGCCAGCAGCGTAGTTAGCGGGGGAACTAGCACAGATACGCAGTATTTT. It encodes CASSVVSGGTSTDTQYF.

J is TRBJ2-5 and V is TRBV7-9; 13 bases fit TRBD2. Trimming at V came to 4 bases and at J to 1 base, leaving 3 bases not matched to a gene. The CDR3 is made up of 16 amino acids. The germline V gene encodes CDR1 SEHNR and CDR2 FQNEAQ (reference sequence). The CDR3: CASSSGLAGVQETQYF. As DNA, the CDR3 is TGTGCCAGCAGCTCCGGACTAGCGGGGGTCCAAGAGACCCAGTACTTC.

The chain joins TRBV6-6 to TRBJ1-5; D possibly corresponds to TRBD1 (6 bases). V was shortened by 7 bases and J by 5 bases, with 9 bases between the two germline ends. Germline loops: CDR1 MNHNY, CDR2 SVGAGI (reference sequence). The CDR3 sequence is 12 residues long. CDR3 region: CASNEGDQPQHF. The CDR3 DNA is TGTGCCAGCAACGAGGGGGATCAGCCCCAGCATTTT.

The V call is TRBV19, the J call TRBJ1-6; D possibly corresponds to TRBD1 (5 bases). V gave up 6 bases and J gave up 6 bases, with 15 bases separating them. Germline CDR1 and CDR2: LNHDA and SQIVND (reference sequence). The CDR3 sequence is 15 residues long. In DNA, the CDR3 is TGTGCCAGTAGGAAAGGGGACTTGTCTAATTCACCCCTCCACTTT. Amino acids: CASRKGDLSNSPLHF. The entire variable domain, with the rest obtained from reference TRBV19 and TRBJ1-6, is as follows: DGGITQSPKYLFRKEGQNVTLSCEQNLNHDAMYWYRQDPGQGLRLIYYSQIVNDFQKGDIAEGYSVSREKKESFPLTVTSAQKNPTAFYLCASRKGDLSNSPLHFGNGTRLTVT.

This chain links TRBV15 with TRBJ2-7; D unresolved. Germline V lookup: CDR1 LNHNV, CDR2 YYDKDF (reference sequence). The CDR3 loop spans 13 amino acids. With 2 bases removed from V and 4 bases from J, the gap between germline ends came to 9 bases. This chain's CDR3 is CATSRLGEYEQYF. The CDR3 coding sequence is TGTGCCACCAGCAGACTAGGAGAGTACGAGCAGTACTTC.

V is TRBV4-1 and J is TRBJ2-3; 7 bases map to TRBD1. This CDR3 contains 15 residues. The ends lost 1 base at V and 3 bases at J; junction bases unmatched: 4. The germline V gene has CDR1 MGHRA and CDR2 YSYEKL. This chain's CDR3 is CASSQGQGSTDTQYF. DNA for the CDR3: TGCGCCAGCAGCCAAGGACAGGGTTCTACAGATACGCAGTATTTT.

The chain has TRBV15 and TRBJ2-7, with 11 bases identical to TRBD1. CDR3 length: 14 amino acids. Germline-derived CDR1 and CDR2 are LNHNV and YYDKDF (reference sequence). Trimming cost V 0 bases and J 5 bases; bases outside gene matches: 0. Here the CDR3 DNA reads TGTGCCACCAGCAGAGAGGGACAGGGGGACGAGCAGTACTTC. Amino acids: CATSREGQGDEQYF.

This chain connects TRBV7-2 to TRBJ2-5; D not resolved. Germline V gene sequence: CDR1 SGHTA, CDR2 FQGNSA. The CDR3 loop spans 14 amino acids. Trimming cost V 1 base and J 0 bases, with 6 bases left between them. The CDR3 loop reads CASSLETYQETQYF. The CDR3 DNA is TGTGCCAGCAGCTTAGAGACATACCAAGAGACCCAGTACTTC.

The chain carries TRBV10-3 and TRBJ2-7, with D possibly TRBD2 on 5 matching bases. The ends were cut back, 4 bases at V and 3 bases at J, with 13 bases in the middle. The CDR3 runs 14 residues. Per germline, CDR1 ENHRY and CDR2 SYGVKD. For the CDR3, the DNA is TGTGCCATCAGTGTTAAGGGAGCGAGCTACGAGCAGTACTTC. Its protein is CAISVKGASYEQYF.

The rearrangement joins TRBV30 to TRBJ1-3; D might be TRBD1 (6 bases). The germline gives CDR1 GTSNPN, CDR2 SVGIG (reference sequence). V gave up 1 base and J gave up 0 bases, with 13 bases separating them. CDR3 length: 16 amino acids. The DNA of the CDR3 is TGTGCCTGGAGTGCTCCAGGGGCTAGCTCTGGAAACACCATATATTTT. Translating gives CAWSAPGASSGNTIYF. Looking up the rest from reference TRBV30 and TRBJ1-3 gives the full variable domain: SQTIHQWPATLVQPVGSPLSLECTVEGTSNPNLYWYRQAAGRGLQLLFYSVGIGQISSEVPQNLSASRPQDRQFILSSKKLLLSDSGFYLCAWSAPGASSGNTIYFGEGSWLTVV.

V gene TRBV12-5 combines with J gene TRBJ2-3, with TRBD1 matching 10 bases. In germline, CDR1 is LGHNT, CDR2 FRNRAP. Trimming took 1 base from V and 4 from J; bases not matched to a gene: 11. CDR3 size: 18 residues. Here the CDR3 reads CASGLGLTGTGDADTQYF. The CDR3, as DNA: TGTGCTAGTGGTTTGGGTCTTACCGGGACAGGGGACGCAGATACGCAGTATTTT.

V is TRBV30 and J is TRBJ1-1; D is unresolved. V lost 1 base to trimming and J lost 2 bases, with 5 bases between them. CDR1 is GTSNPN and CDR2 is SVGIG in the germline V gene (reference sequence). The CDR3 extends over 12 amino acids. The CDR3 DNA reads as TGTGCCTGGAGTGACACAAACACTGAAGCTTTCTTT. As protein: CAWSDTNTEAFF.

The V and J genes are TRBV19 and TRBJ1-6; 7 nucleotides line up with TRBD1. The CDR3 is made up of 14 amino acids. V lost 6 bases, J lost 7 bases, and 6 bases stayed unmatched. The germline CDR1 and CDR2 sequences are LNHDA and SQIVND (reference sequence). The CDR3 nucleotides read TGTGCCAGTAGGACCGGGACAGAGAATTCACCCCTCCACTTT. This gives the protein CASRTGTENSPLHF.

This clone occurred a few times. The gene calls are TRBV5-1 and TRBJ2-3; TRBD2 matches at 11 bases. The germline V gene encodes CDR1 SGHRS and CDR2 YFSETQ. The ends lost 0 bases at V and 6 bases at J; junction bases unmatched: 12. The CDR3 contains 18 residues. The CDR3 coding sequence is TGCGCCAGCAGCTTGGGGTTAGCGGGGGGGCCAATGCGGGATACGCAGTATTTT. This sequence encodes CASSLGLAGGPMRDTQYF.

This chain uses TRBV4-3 with TRBJ1-2; no clear D gene. Trimming pared 0 bases from V and 2 bases from J, leaving 19 bases between. Germline assignment: CDR1 LGHNA and CDR2 YSLEER. CDR3 size: 18 residues. This CDR3 is CASSQDLRPGSINYGYTF. Here the CDR3 DNA reads TGCGCCAGCAGCCAAGATCTTCGGCCGGGAAGCATCAACTATGGCTACACCTTC.

The chain links TRBV25-1 to TRBJ2-5; no clear D. The V gene lost 3 bases and the J gene lost 5 bases, with 10 bases spanning the gap. This CDR3 is built from 13 residues. From germline, CDR1 is MGHDK and CDR2 SYGVNS. The CDR3 spells CASSDLYGETQYF. As DNA, the CDR3 is TGTGCCAGCAGTGATCTTTACGGGGAGACCCAGTACTTC.

This chain joins TRBV6-5 and TRBJ2-3, with D tentatively TRBD2 (6 bases). This CDR3 has 13 residues. Germline V gene lookup returns CDR1 MNHEY and CDR2 SVGAGI. The V end lost 6 bases, the J end lost 3 bases, and 10 bases lay between the germline ends. The CDR3: CASRPGLTDTQYF. CDR3 nucleotides: TGTGCCAGCAGACCGGGACTTACAGATACGCAGTATTTT.